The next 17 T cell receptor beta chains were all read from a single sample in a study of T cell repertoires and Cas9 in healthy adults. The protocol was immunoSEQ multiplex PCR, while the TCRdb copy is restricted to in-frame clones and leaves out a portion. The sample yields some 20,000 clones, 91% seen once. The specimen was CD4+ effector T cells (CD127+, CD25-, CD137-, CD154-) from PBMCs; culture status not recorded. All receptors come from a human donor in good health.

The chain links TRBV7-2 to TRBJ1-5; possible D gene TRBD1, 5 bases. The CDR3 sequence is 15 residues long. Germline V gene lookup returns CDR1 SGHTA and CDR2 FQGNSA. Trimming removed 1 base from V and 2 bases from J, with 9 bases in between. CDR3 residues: CASSLGGAGNQPQHF. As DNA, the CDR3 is TGTGCCAGCAGCTTAGGAGGGGCCGGCAATCAGCCCCAGCATTTT.

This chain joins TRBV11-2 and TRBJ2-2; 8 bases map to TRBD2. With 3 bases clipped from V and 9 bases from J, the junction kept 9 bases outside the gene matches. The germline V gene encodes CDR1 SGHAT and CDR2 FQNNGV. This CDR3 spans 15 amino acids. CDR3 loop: CASSLTLSGDRELFF. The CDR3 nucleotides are TGTGCCAGCAGCTTGACTCTTAGCGGGGACCGGGAGCTGTTTTTT.

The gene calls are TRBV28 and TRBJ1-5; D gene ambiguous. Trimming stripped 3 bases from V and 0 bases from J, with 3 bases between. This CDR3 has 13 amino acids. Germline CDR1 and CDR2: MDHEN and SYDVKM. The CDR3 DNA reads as TGTGCCAGCAGTTTGGATAGCAATCAGCCCCAGCATTTT. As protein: CASSLDSNQPQHF.

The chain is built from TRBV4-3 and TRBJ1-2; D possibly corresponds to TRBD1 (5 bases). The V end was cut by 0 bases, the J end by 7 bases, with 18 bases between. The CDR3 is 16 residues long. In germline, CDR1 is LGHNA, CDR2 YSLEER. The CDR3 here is CASSQDGAVPLGGYTF. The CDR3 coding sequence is TGCGCCAGCAGCCAAGATGGGGCAGTTCCCTTGGGTGGCTACACCTTC.

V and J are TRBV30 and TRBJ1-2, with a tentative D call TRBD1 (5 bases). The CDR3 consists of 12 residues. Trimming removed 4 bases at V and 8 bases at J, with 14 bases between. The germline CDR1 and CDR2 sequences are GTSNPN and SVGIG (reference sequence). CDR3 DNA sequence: TGTGCCTGGACTTCAGGGCCCGGCGGCTACACCTTC. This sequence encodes CAWTSGPGGYTF.

DNA of the CDR3: TGCAGCGTTCAATCCCGCCGGGACAGGACAACAGATACGCAGTATTTT. Translating gives CSVQSRRDRTTDTQYF. This rearrangement joins TRBV29-1 to TRBJ2-3, with 8 bases fitting TRBD1. Trimming cost V 5 bases and J 3 bases; bases outside gene matches: 13. The length of the CDR3 is 16 residues. The V gene's germline CDR1 is SQVTM and CDR2 ANQGSEA.

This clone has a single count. Written as DNA, the CDR3 is TGTGCCAGCAGCTTACAAGGGCAAGAGACCCAGTACTTC. It encodes CASSLQGQETQYF. The chain has TRBV5-4 and TRBJ2-5, with no clear D. Germline CDR1 is SGHNT and CDR2 is YYREEE (reference sequence). V was pared by 2 bases and J by 2 bases, with 7 bases between. CDR3 length: 13 residues.

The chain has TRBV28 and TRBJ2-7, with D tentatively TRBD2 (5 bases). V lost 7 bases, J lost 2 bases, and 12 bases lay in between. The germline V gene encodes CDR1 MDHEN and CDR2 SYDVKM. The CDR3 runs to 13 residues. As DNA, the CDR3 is TGTGCCAGCACCATCTCAGCGGCCTACGAGCAGTACTTC. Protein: CASTISAAYEQYF. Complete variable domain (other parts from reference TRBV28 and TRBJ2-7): DVKVTQSSRYLVKRTGEKVFLECVQDMDHENMFWYRQDPGLGLRLIYFSYDVKMKEKGDIPEGYSVSREKKERFSLILESASTNQTSMYLCASTISAAYEQYFGPGTRLTVT.

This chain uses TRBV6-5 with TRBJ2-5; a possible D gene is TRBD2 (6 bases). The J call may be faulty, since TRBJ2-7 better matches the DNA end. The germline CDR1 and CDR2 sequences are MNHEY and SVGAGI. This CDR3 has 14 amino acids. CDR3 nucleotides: TGTGCCAGCAGTTATTCTCGGGGGTCATACGAGCAGTACTTC. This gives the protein CASSYSRGSYEQYF.

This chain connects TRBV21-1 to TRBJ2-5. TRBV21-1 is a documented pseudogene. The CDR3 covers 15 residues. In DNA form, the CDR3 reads TGTGCCAGCAGCAAAGCGCCGGGAAACAGGGAGACCCAGTACTTC. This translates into CASSKAPGNRETQYF.

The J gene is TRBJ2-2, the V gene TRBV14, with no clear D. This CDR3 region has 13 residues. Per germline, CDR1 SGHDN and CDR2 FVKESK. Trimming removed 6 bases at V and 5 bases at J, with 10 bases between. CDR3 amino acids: CASRLVPTGELFF. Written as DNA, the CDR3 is TGTGCCAGCAGACTGGTCCCGACCGGGGAGCTGTTTTTT.

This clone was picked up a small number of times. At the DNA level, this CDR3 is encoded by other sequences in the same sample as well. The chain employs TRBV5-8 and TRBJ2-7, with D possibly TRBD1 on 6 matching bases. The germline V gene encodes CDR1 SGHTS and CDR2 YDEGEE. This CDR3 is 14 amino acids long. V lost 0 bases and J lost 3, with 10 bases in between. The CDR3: CASSLGQGIYEQYF. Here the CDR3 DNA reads TGTGCCAGCAGCTTGGGGCAGGGGATCTACGAGCAGTACTTC. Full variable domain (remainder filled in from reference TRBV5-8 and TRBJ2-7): EAGVTQSPTHLIKTRGQQATLRCSPISGHTSVYWYQQALGLGLQFLLWYDEGEERNRGNFPPRFSGRQFPNYSSELNVNALELEDSALYLCASSLGQGIYEQYFGPGTRLTVT.

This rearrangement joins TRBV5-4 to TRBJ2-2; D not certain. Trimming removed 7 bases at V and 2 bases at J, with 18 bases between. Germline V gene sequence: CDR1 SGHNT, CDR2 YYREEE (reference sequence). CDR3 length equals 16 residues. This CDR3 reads CASAMKKGSNTGELFF. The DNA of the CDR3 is TGTGCCAGCGCCATGAAGAAAGGGTCCAACACCGGGGAGCTGTTTTTT.

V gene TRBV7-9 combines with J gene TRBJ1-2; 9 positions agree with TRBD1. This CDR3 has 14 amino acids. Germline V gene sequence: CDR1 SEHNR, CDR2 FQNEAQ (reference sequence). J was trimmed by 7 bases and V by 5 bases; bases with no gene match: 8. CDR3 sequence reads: CASSPLTGGGGYTF. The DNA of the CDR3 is TGTGCCAGCAGCCCTCTTACAGGGGGCGGTGGCTACACCTTC.

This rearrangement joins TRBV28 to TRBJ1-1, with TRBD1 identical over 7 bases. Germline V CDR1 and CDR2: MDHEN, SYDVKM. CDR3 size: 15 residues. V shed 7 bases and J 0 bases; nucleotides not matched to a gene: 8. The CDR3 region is CASTRGAGLNTEAFF. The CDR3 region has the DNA TGTGCCAGCACCAGGGGGGCAGGGCTGAACACTGAAGCTTTCTTT.

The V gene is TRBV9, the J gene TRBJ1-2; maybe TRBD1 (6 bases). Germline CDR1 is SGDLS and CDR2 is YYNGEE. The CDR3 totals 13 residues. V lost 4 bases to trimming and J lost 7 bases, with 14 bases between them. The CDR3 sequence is CASSYPGGGGYTF. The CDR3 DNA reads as TGTGCCAGCAGCTATCCAGGAGGGGGTGGCTACACCTTC. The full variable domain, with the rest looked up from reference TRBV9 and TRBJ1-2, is DSGVTQTPKHLITATGQRVTLRCSPRSGDLSVYWYQQSLDQGLQFLIQYYNGEERAKGNILERFSAQQFPDLHSELNLSSLELGDSALYFCASSYPGGGGYTFGSGTRLTVV.

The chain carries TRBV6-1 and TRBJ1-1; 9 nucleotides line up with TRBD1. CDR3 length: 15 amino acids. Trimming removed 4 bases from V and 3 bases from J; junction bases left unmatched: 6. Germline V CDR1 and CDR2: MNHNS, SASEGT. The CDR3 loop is CASSADRGWYTEAFF. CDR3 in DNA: TGTGCCAGCAGTGCAGACAGGGGGTGGTACACTGAAGCTTTCTTT.